This T cell receptor beta chain appears in the sequencing data of a study of OX40 agonist ivuxolimab in advanced cancers. Looking at the study overall: Patients were given ivuxolimab, an antibody that agonizes OX40 (CD134).

CDR3 length equals 17 residues. Deletions cut 3 bases from V and 0 bases from J, with 15 bases between. CDR1 LNHDA and CDR2 SQIVND come from the germline V gene (reference sequence). Produced via immunoSEQ multiplex PCR; TCRdb's table is partial and in-frame only. The sample contains under 95,000 clones, about 82% of which appear only once. The V and J genes are TRBV19 and TRBJ1-3; tentatively, D is TRBD1 (5 bases). The TCR comes from an adult with an advanced solid tumor such as melanoma, head and neck, liver or kidney cancer. The sample was CD4+ or CD8+ T cells sorted from blood, taken in a trial of the OX40 agonist ivuxolimab. CDR3 residues: CASSIDGTVLSGNTIYF. For the CDR3, the DNA is TGTGCCAGTAGTATTGACGGGACGGTCCTCTCTGGAAACACCATATATTTT.